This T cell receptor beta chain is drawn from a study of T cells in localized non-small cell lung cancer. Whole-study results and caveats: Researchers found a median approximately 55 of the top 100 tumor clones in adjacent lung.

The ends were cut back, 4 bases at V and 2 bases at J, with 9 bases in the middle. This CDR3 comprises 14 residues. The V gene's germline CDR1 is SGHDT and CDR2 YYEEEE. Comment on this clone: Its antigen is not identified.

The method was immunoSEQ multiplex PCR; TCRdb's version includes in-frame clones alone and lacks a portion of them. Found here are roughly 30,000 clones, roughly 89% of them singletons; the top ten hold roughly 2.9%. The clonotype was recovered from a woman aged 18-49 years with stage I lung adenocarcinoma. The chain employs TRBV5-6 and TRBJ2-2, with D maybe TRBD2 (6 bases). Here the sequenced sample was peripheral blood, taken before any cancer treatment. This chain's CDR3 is CASSLGGNTGELFF. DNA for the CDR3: TGTGCCAGCAGCCTGGGGGGTAACACCGGGGAGCTGTTTTTT. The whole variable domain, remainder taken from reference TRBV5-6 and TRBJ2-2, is DAGVTQSPTHLIKTRGQQVTLRCSPKSGHDTVSWYQQALGQGPQFIFQYYEEEERQRGNFPDRFSGHQFPNYSSELNVNALLLGDSALYLCASSLGGNTGELFFGEGSRLTVL.